Each of the 30 T cell receptor beta chains below was sequenced from the same sample in a study of beta chain features in type 1 diabetes (dated by TCRdb to between 2018 and 2020). Libraries were made using the immunoSEQ multiplex PCR assay. The entire isolated RNA was reverse transcribed using the High Capacity cDNA Reverse Transcription Kit, and thus expressed TCRB transcripts were sequenced. TCRdb obtained this table from immuneACCESS and retained in-frame rearrangements with V and J assigned. These tables miss some clones; where compared with another copy, unresolved V genes account for less than half of the shortfall, and the remainder is unexplained. The sample records fewer than 500,000 clones, about 15% of which are singletons. Roughly 0.036% of the sample is taken by the ten largest. Sequenced: naive CD4+ T cells from blood. This specimen's cell subset or site label, per the study, means: true naive CD4+ T cells. These receptors were taken from a man in his thirties or forties in good health.

This clone was found a few times. The chain joins TRBV11-1 to TRBJ2-1; no firm D call. CDR1 and CDR2 from the germline V gene are SGHAT and FQDESV (reference sequence). The germline V and J ends were trimmed by 5 bases and 12 bases, with 17 bases remaining between them. CDR3 length: 13 amino acids. The CDR3 nucleotides are TGTGCCAGCAGCCCCCAACCCCAGCGTGGGCAGTTCTTC. Translated: CASSPQPQRGQFF.

The genes are TRBV4-3 and TRBJ2-3; possibly TRBD2 for D (6 bases). V gave up 0 bases and J gave up 2 bases, with 15 bases separating them. This CDR3 is built from 17 residues. Germline loops: CDR1 LGHNA, CDR2 YSLEER. The CDR3, as DNA: TGCGCCAGCAGCCAAGACTCTGCGGGGCCGACCACAGATACGCAGTATTTT. This gives the protein CASSQDSAGPTTDTQYF.

This clone appeared a few times. This chain connects TRBV11-2 to TRBJ2-1; D call uncertain. V shed 1 base and J shed 8 bases, with 6 bases lying between them. In germline, CDR1 is SGHAT, CDR2 FQNNGV. The CDR3 runs 12 residues. CDR3 bases: TGTGCCAGCAGCTTAGTAGTTTATGAGCAGTTCTTC. It encodes CASSLVVYEQFF.

The chain uses TRBV29-1 and TRBJ1-1; possibly TRBD1 for D (6 bases). V lost 3 bases, J lost 5 bases, and 10 bases lay in between. The CDR3 covers 12 residues. CDR1 is SQVTM, CDR2 ANQGSEA, per germline. CDR3 amino acids: CSVDTGRTEAFF. CDR3 coding DNA: TGCAGCGTTGATACAGGGCGGACTGAAGCTTTCTTT.

The gene calls are TRBV4-3 and TRBJ2-1; 7 bases fit TRBD1. The germline V gene has CDR1 LGHNA and CDR2 YSLEER. This CDR3 region has 12 residues. J was trimmed by 9 bases and V by 1 base; bases with no gene match: 0. CDR3 loop: CASSQGQGEQFF. The CDR3 bases are TGCGCCAGCAGCCAAGGACAGGGTGAGCAGTTCTTC.

This clone was seen a handful of times. The CDR3 DNA reads as TGTGCCACAGGACCCACAGGGTGGGGTCGCCCTGGGGCCAACGTCCTGACTTTC. Residues: CATGPTGWGRPGANVLTF. The rearrangement uses TRBV15 and TRBJ2-6, with a possible D match to TRBD1 (6 bases). V gave up 9 bases and J gave up 2 bases, with 23 bases separating them. This CDR3 is built from 18 residues. Germline-derived CDR1 and CDR2 are LNHNV and YYDKDF (reference sequence).

This clone is a singleton in its sample. The sample contains more than one DNA sequence encoding this CDR3. The chain carries TRBV19 and TRBJ2-3; perhaps D is TRBD1 or TRBD2 (5 bases each). V dropped 1 base and J dropped 3 bases, with 5 bases sitting between them. The germline CDR1 and CDR2 sequences are LNHDA and SQIVND (reference sequence). This CDR3 spans 13 amino acids. CDR3 sequence: CASSIGGTDTQYF. CDR3 sequence (DNA): TGTGCCAGTAGTATAGGGGGGACAGATACGCAGTATTTT.

This clone has a handful of counts. This chain links TRBV9 with TRBJ2-3, with D unclear. Trimming pared 3 bases from V and 2 bases from J, leaving 10 bases between. CDR1 and CDR2 from the germline V gene are SGDLS and YYNGEE. The CDR3 extends over 14 amino acids. In DNA form, the CDR3 reads TGTGCCAGCAGCGGACGACCGACCACAGATACGCAGTATTTT. This encodes CASSGRPTTDTQYF. Complete variable domain (other parts from reference TRBV9 and TRBJ2-3): DSGVTQTPKHLITATGQRVTLRCSPRSGDLSVYWYQQSLDQGLQFLIQYYNGEERAKGNILERFSAQQFPDLHSELNLSSLELGDSALYFCASSGRPTTDTQYFGPGTRLTVL.

A few counts support this clone. The chain combines TRBV7-9 with TRBJ2-5, with 10 bases fitting TRBD1. The CDR3 runs to 16 residues. V trimming: 5 bases; J trimming: 4 bases; junction bases outside the gene matches: 10. Germline assignment: CDR1 SEHNR and CDR2 FQNEAQ (reference sequence). CDR3 in amino acids: CASSLSRGTGAETQYF. CDR3 coding DNA: TGTGCCAGCAGCCTCTCGAGAGGGACAGGGGCAGAGACCCAGTACTTC.

V and J are TRBV7-6 and TRBJ2-4, with TRBD2 matching 15 bases. CDR3 length equals 17 residues. Unmatched junction bases numbered 3, after V lost 1 base and J lost 5 bases. Germline V gene data show CDR1 as SGHVS and CDR2 as FNYEAQ. Here the CDR3 reads CASSLGRTSGRENIQYF. The CDR3 nucleotides read TGTGCCAGCAGCTTAGGCAGGACTAGCGGGAGGGAAAACATTCAGTACTTC.

This clone turned up a few times. V usage is TRBV5-1 and J usage is TRBJ1-2; a weak D match, TRBD1 (5 bases). The CDR3 covers 13 residues. CDR1 is SGHRS and CDR2 is YFSETQ in the germline V gene. Trimming pared 4 bases from V and 4 bases from J, leaving 11 bases between. The CDR3: CASSAAGTYGYTF. CDR3 bases: TGCGCCAGCAGCGCCGCGGGGACCTATGGCTACACCTTC.

The chain joins TRBV7-9 to TRBJ2-7, with D perhaps matching TRBD1 or TRBD2 (5 bases each). V dropped 3 bases and J dropped 5 bases, with 17 bases sitting between them. The germline V gene encodes CDR1 SEHNR and CDR2 FQNEAQ (reference sequence). This CDR3 has 15 residues. In nucleotides, the CDR3 is TGTGCCAGCAGCTTGTCCCGGGACCCGGGGAACGAGCAGTACTTC. This sequence encodes CASSLSRDPGNEQYF.

This clone was detected many times. Other DNA sequences within the sample encode an identical CDR3. V usage is TRBV30 and J usage is TRBJ2-7; a weak D match, TRBD1 (6 bases). This CDR3 has 13 amino acids. V was trimmed by 3 bases and J by 0 bases, leaving 9 bases between them. Germline assignment: CDR1 GTSNPN and CDR2 SVGIG (reference sequence). CDR3 coding DNA: TGTGCCTGGAGCCAGGGGAGCTCCTACGAGCAGTACGTC. It encodes CAWSQGSSYEQYV.

The CDR3 spells CATSRDPRGEPQHF. CDR3 nucleotides: TGTGCCACCAGCAGAGATCCCAGGGGAGAGCCCCAGCATTTT. V is TRBV15 and J is TRBJ1-5; D may be TRBD1 (6 bases). In germline, CDR1 is LNHNV, CDR2 YYDKDF (reference sequence). V was cut by 0 bases and J by 8 bases, with 11 bases left in between. The CDR3 covers 14 residues.

This clone has only a few counts. Other DNA variants within this sample encode the same CDR3. The chain combines TRBV29-1 with TRBJ1-2; D possibly corresponds to TRBD1 (5 bases). The CDR3 runs to 11 residues. The germline gives CDR1 SQVTM, CDR2 ANQGSEA. Trimming left V 7 bases short and J 6 bases short, with 12 bases between. In DNA, the CDR3 is TGCAGCGCCGGGACTCCGGATGGCTACACCTTC. Translated, it gives CSAGTPDGYTF.

This clone was observed a handful of times. This chain uses TRBV6-6 with TRBJ2-3; 10 positions match TRBD2. Unmatched junction bases numbered 9, after V lost 5 bases and J lost 4 bases. Germline CDR1 is MNHNY and CDR2 is SVGAGI (reference sequence). The CDR3 runs 16 residues. Here the CDR3 DNA reads TGTGCCAGCAGTACAACTAGCGGGATCGGGGCAGATACGCAGTATTTT. Its translation is CASSTTSGIGADTQYF.

As to this clone: Other DNA sequences in the same sample also yield this CDR3. The chain links TRBV9 to TRBJ2-5; a weak D match, TRBD2 (5 bases). The V gene's germline CDR1 is SGDLS and CDR2 YYNGEE. The CDR3 sequence is 14 residues long. Trimming removed 0 bases from V and 2 bases from J, with 8 bases in between. The CDR3 sequence is CASSVDSGQETQYF. CDR3 nucleotide sequence: TGTGCCAGCAGCGTAGACAGCGGACAAGAGACCCAGTACTTC.

This clone was counted between two and nine times. The chain recombines TRBV5-4 with TRBJ2-1, with 8 bases identical to TRBD2. CDR1 and CDR2 (germline): SGHNT, YYREEE (reference sequence). CDR3 size: 15 residues. V lost 4 bases, J lost 8 bases, and 11 bases stayed unmatched. The CDR3 nucleotides read TGTGCCAGCAGCGCGCCCGGGACTAGTAGGTATGAGCAGTTCTTC. This translates into CASSAPGTSRYEQFF.

The chain employs TRBV29-1 and TRBJ2-1; 7 bases agree with TRBD2. The CDR3 length is 13 residues. The V segment lost 3 bases and the J segment 3 bases; nucleotides outside the gene matches: 2. Germline values: CDR1 SQVTM, CDR2 ANQGSEA. The CDR3 DNA is TGCAGCGTTGAGGGGGAGGGCTACAATGAGCAGTTCTTC. It translates to CSVEGEGYNEQFF.

The chain couples TRBV7-9 to TRBJ1-4; D gene unclear. CDR3 length: 11 amino acids. The germline gives CDR1 SEHNR, CDR2 FQNEAQ (reference sequence). Trimming left V 5 bases short and J 7 bases short, with 5 bases between. The CDR3 sequence is CASSESEKLFF. CDR3 in DNA: TGTGCCAGCAGCGAATCTGAAAAACTGTTTTTT.

This clone was picked up a small number of times. This chain links TRBV4-3 with TRBJ2-3; 12 nucleotides agree with TRBD2. The CDR3 consists of 19 residues. Germline CDR1 LGHNA, CDR2 YSLEER. V was clipped by 2 bases and J by 4 bases; unmatched bases: 13. The CDR3 DNA follows: TGCGCCAGCAGCCAATGGACTAGCGGGAAACGGACAGGGGCAGATACGCAGTATTTT. It yields the protein CASSQWTSGKRTGADTQYF.

This clone was seen a few times. The J gene is TRBJ2-5, the V gene TRBV4-1, with D possibly TRBD2 on 5 matching bases. The germline V gene has CDR1 MGHRA and CDR2 YSYEKL. CDR3 size: 15 residues. The V end lost 5 bases, the J end lost 3 bases, and 16 bases lay between the germline ends. CDR3 sequence reads: CASSKSPGSKETQYF. The CDR3 DNA sequence: TGCGCCAGCAGCAAATCGCCGGGATCCAAAGAGACCCAGTACTTC.

This clone came up a few times. The chain carries TRBV5-4 and TRBJ1-1; TRBD1 agrees at 7 bases. The CDR3 contains 16 residues. Germline V CDR1 and CDR2: SGHNT, YYREEE (reference sequence). Trimming cost V 2 bases and J 1 base; bases outside gene matches: 8. The CDR3 reads CASSFPQGWGNTEAFF. The CDR3 nucleotides are TGTGCCAGCAGCTTCCCACAGGGGTGGGGGAACACTGAAGCTTTCTTT.

The V call is TRBV10-3, the J call TRBJ2-3; D might be TRBD2 (5 bases). V dropped 3 bases and J dropped 5 bases, with 27 bases sitting between them. Per the germline V gene, CDR1 is ENHRY and CDR2 is SYGVKD. The CDR3 contains 19 residues. The DNA for the CDR3 is TGTGCCATCAGTGACAGACCCCTGGCAGTGACACCCGAGGGAGATACGCAGTATTTT. Its protein product is CAISDRPLAVTPEGDTQYF.

This chain links TRBV7-9 with TRBJ2-1; 10 positions match TRBD1. Unmatched junction bases numbered 9, after V lost 6 bases and J lost 7 bases. The length of the CDR3 is 15 residues. Germline V gives CDR1 SEHNR, CDR2 FQNEAQ (reference sequence). CDR3 loop: CASSRRRTGGNEQFF. The CDR3 bases are TGTGCCAGCAGTCGACGTAGGACAGGGGGGAATGAGCAGTTCTTC.

The genes are TRBV5-4 and TRBJ2-5; TRBD1 might be the D (8 bases). There are 16 residues in the CDR3. V gave up 1 base and J gave up 0 bases, with 13 bases separating them. Germline assignment: CDR1 SGHNT and CDR2 YYREEE (reference sequence). CDR3 loop: CASSLRQGRDQETQYF. The CDR3 DNA reads TGTGCCAGCAGCTTGCGACAGGGGAGGGACCAAGAGACCCAGTACTTC.

This clone has more than one count but fewer than ten. This chain links TRBV5-4 with TRBJ2-7; a weak D match, TRBD1 (5 bases). The CDR3 runs 12 residues. Germline CDR1 SGHNT, CDR2 YYREEE (reference sequence). V lost 2 bases, J lost 4 bases, and 7 bases lay in between. The CDR3 DNA is TGTGCCAGCAGCTTCCAGGGTTACGAGCAGTACGTC. Translation: CASSFQGYEQYV.

This chain joins TRBV4-2 and TRBJ2-3, with 7 bases that match TRBD2. CDR1 LGHNA and CDR2 YNFKEQ come from the germline V gene. The CDR3 is made up of 17 amino acids. V dropped 1 base and J dropped 6; count of bases not matched to a gene: 13. This chain's CDR3 is CASSQGVEAGRWDTQYF. In nucleotides, the CDR3 is TGTGCCAGCAGCCAAGGGGTCGAAGCGGGAAGGTGGGATACGCAGTATTTT.

A few counts support this clone. The chain employs TRBV9 and TRBJ2-2, with D unresolved. Germline CDR1 SGDLS, CDR2 YYNGEE. V was clipped by 6 bases and J by 6 bases, with 12 bases between them. This CDR3 has 13 amino acids. CDR3 region: CASTKLPAGELFF. Written as DNA, the CDR3 is TGTGCCAGCACCAAACTCCCGGCCGGGGAGCTGTTTTTT.

This clone was seen more than once but under ten times. This sequence joins TRBV13 and TRBJ1-1; D might be TRBD1 (5 bases). The V end was cut by 5 bases, the J end by 6 bases, with 10 bases between. CDR3 length: 12 amino acids. The germline V gene has CDR1 PRHDT and CDR2 FYEKMQ (reference sequence). The CDR3 nucleotides read TGTGCCAGCAGCAGGGGTTTCGCTGAAGCTTTCTTT. It specifies CASSRGFAEAFF.